This T cell receptor beta chain was identified in a study of blood T cells in healthy people across ages. Trimming left V 3 bases short and J 6 bases short, with 16 bases between. Germline V gene lookup returns CDR1 DFQATT and CDR2 SNEGSKA (reference sequence). CDR3 length: 14 residues. The second PCR ran roughly 7 to 11 cycles with a sample-barcoded 5' primer and J-beta primers. TCRdb used MiXCR to reprocess the 5' RACE reads, holding one entry per CDR3 protein. The profile shows about 1.1 million distinct CDR3 sequences, more than 30% of them singletons. The table lists this clonotype with a few counts.

The source material was blood. The sequence was obtained from a man aged 18 to 29 in good health. This sequence joins TRBV20-1 and TRBJ2-3, with D possibly being TRBD1 or TRBD2 (6 bases each). The CDR3 spells CSASGGAFWDTQYF. CDR3 nucleotides: TGCAGTGCTAGCGGGGGCGCATTCTGGGATACGCAGTATTTT.